This T cell receptor beta chain is from a study of CD8+CD57+ T cells in acquired aplastic anemia. Study information: DNA from sorted CD4+ and CD8+ cells averaged around 3 ug. Mean read depth for CD4+ cells from healthy donors was 9.5 million to 13 million.

The TCR beta profiling, which covered VDJ combination and CDR3 sequence, was carried out using genomic DNA as the template. TCRdb itself ran the reads through MiXCR, one entry per CDR3 protein. The sample gives 200,000 to 250,000 distinct CDR3 sequences, roughly 33% of which show up once; 0.9% to 1.2% is in the top ten. V lost 8 bases to trimming and J lost 4 bases; unmatched junction nucleotides: 11. The CDR3 runs to 16 residues. Germline V gene sequence: CDR1 MDHEN, CDR2 SYDVKM. Points from the study as a whole: It was found that approximately 29 CD8+ CDR3 sequences were shared between patients and controls.

This clonotype turned up a few times. Its antigen is unknown. The specimen sequenced was sorted CD4+, CD8+, or CD8+CD57+ T cells (not recorded which) from PBMCs. The chain combines TRBV28 with TRBJ2-1; 10 bases are shared with TRBD2. The sequence was obtained from a human donor in good health, serving as a control. The CDR3 reads CASSKKREGYYNEQFF. The CDR3 nucleotides are TGTGCCAGCTCAAAGAAGCGGGAGGGGTATTACAATGAGCAGTTCTTC.